This T cell receptor (beta chain) appears in the sequencing data of a study of PD-1 blockade in classical Hodgkin lymphoma. Trimming took 7 bases from V and 3 from J; bases not matched to a gene: 14. The CDR3 is made up of 17 amino acids. Germline CDR1 LNHDA, CDR2 SQIVND (reference sequence). Libraries were prepared by immunoSEQ multiplex PCR; TCRdb keeps only in-frame clonotypes and omits some of them. This sample has roughly 140,000 clones, with about 78% found just once. Brentuximab vedotin exposure varied, and every patient relapsed after autologous stem cell transplantation. Sequenced here: peripheral blood mononuclear cells (PBMCs), sampled before the second cycle of nivolumab. This chain uses TRBV19 with TRBJ2-2; 7 nucleotides match TRBD1. The TCR was taken from a human donor with classical Hodgkin lymphoma. The CDR3 DNA sequence: TGTGCCAGTAACATGAACCCGGGACAGCTTTACACCGGGGAGCTGTTTTTT. The encoded protein is CASNMNPGQLYTGELFF.